The present entry profiles one TCR beta chain with its context. Patients in Seattle were enrolled during active infection, then followed longitudinally. Study processing details: Quantification of nucleated cells was approximated via reference gene primer amplification. Sequencing was performed with immunoSEQ multiplex PCR; in TCRdb, only in-frame clones are kept and a portion is missing. V and J calls and clone size are as listed in that table; D and trimming were resolved from the DNA. The sample has roughly 250,000 clones, about 91% seen once; the top ten hold under 3%. The sample comes from a study of blood T cell repertoires in COVID-19. Study information: Nucleic acid was either cDNA or gDNA, and it came from T cells, B-cell-depleted T cells, or PBMCs.

V lost 6 bases, J lost 4 bases, and 12 bases lay in between. Germline V gives CDR1 LNHDA, CDR2 SQIVND (reference sequence). This CDR3 has 13 residues. This clonotype originated in a person between 18 and 30 years old with COVID-19, enrolled during active disease. V usage is TRBV19 and J usage is TRBJ1-2; D is unresolved. The sequenced sample consisted of peripheral blood. CDR3 sequence: CASRPTSGYGYTF. The CDR3 DNA is TGTGCCAGTAGACCAACCTCAGGCTATGGCTACACCTTC.